The 14 T cell receptor beta chains reported below all come from one sample, sequenced in a study of T cells expressing NK-cell markers. For each CDR3 protein, TCRdb gives one entry from its re-call of the 5' RACE reads, without DNA. The table for this sample gives approximately 150,000 distinct CDR3 sequences. Source material: blood T cells: a sorted CD56 or NKG2C T cell subset, CD4+ or CD8+ T cells, or bulk PBMC T cells (not recorded which). The source of these receptors is a man aged 18 to 29 in good health.

The chain employs TRBV7-9 and TRBJ2-2. The CDR3 runs to 13 residues. Per the germline V gene, CDR1 is SEHNR and CDR2 is FQNEAQ (reference sequence). The CDR3 region is CASSPDGTGELFF.

J is TRBJ2-1 and V is TRBV5-7; TCRdb names TRBD2, which stays unverified in the absence of DNA. TRBV5-7 is noted as an ORF with a role that remains uncertain. This CDR3 is 17 amino acids long. The CDR3 loop is CASSGGLAGNLVDEQFF.

This chain connects TRBV25-1 to TRBJ2-1; the D call of TRBD1 rests on TCRdb alone, since no DNA is present to check it. Germline lookup yields CDR1 MGHDK and CDR2 SYGVNS. This CDR3 comprises 15 residues. This CDR3 reads CASSESPDPGDEQFF.

This rearrangement joins TRBV5-5 to TRBJ1-5; TCRdb's D gene call, TRBD1, goes unchecked for lack of DNA. CDR3 length equals 14 residues. Germline V CDR1 and CDR2: SGHKS, YYEKEE (reference sequence). This CDR3 reads CASSNIDRDQPQHF.

The rearrangement uses TRBV12-3 or TRBV12-4 and TRBJ2-1; TCRdb reports TRBD1, a call that lacks DNA to check it against. This CDR3 comprises 15 residues. CDR3 sequence: CASIVGPRIIDEQFF.

The chain uses TRBV29-1 and TRBJ2-1. This CDR3 spans 14 amino acids. The germline V gene has CDR1 SQVTM and CDR2 ANQGSEA. The CDR3 is CSVVGLGSYNEQFF.

This rearrangement joins TRBV4-3 to TRBJ2-1; the D call of TRBD2 rests on TCRdb alone, since no DNA is present to check it. This CDR3 has 15 residues. From germline, CDR1 is LGHNA and CDR2 YSLEER. The CDR3 loop is CASSPTSGGQDEQFF.

The V and J genes are TRBV6-2 or TRBV6-3 and TRBJ2-3; absent DNA, TCRdb's TRBD2 call cannot be checked. CDR3 length: 15 residues. Germline loops: CDR1 MNHEY, CDR2 SVGEGT. The CDR3 here is CASSPRMAGGHPQYF.

The V and J genes are TRBV12-3 or TRBV12-4 and TRBJ2-2; absent DNA, TCRdb's TRBD1 call cannot be checked. The CDR3 has 16 amino acids. CDR3 residues: CASSLRDRTNTGELFF.

The chain couples TRBV7-6 to TRBJ2-3; lacking DNA, the TRBD1 call made by TCRdb goes unchecked. The CDR3 has 17 residues. The germline gives CDR1 SGHVS, CDR2 FNYEAQ. The chain's CDR3 is CASSLPARDTSTDTQYF.

This chain joins TRBV7-6 and TRBJ2-2; TCRdb lists TRBD2, though no DNA is available to test this call. This CDR3 is 18 amino acids long. CDR1 is SGHVS and CDR2 is FNYEAQ in the germline V gene. CDR3 residues: CASSFPGLAGGNTGELFF.

The chain combines TRBV5-1 with TRBJ1-5; TCRdb selects TRBD1, and the lack of DNA leaves this call unchecked. The germline V gene encodes CDR1 SGHRS and CDR2 YFSETQ. The CDR3 length is 20 residues. This CDR3 is CASRTRPHYRLSTSNQPQHF.

The chain carries TRBV27 and TRBJ2-7; TCRdb returns TRBD1, unconfirmable since there is no DNA. Germline V gene data show CDR1 as MNHEY and CDR2 as SMNVEV (reference sequence). This CDR3 has 16 amino acids. The CDR3 sequence: CASSLLQGRNAYEQYF.

J is TRBJ2-2 and V is TRBV7-3; the TRBD2 assignment by TCRdb is unverifiable without DNA. The CDR3 length is 14 residues. Germline CDR1 SGHTA, CDR2 FQGTGA. CDR3 region: CASRLAGVTGELFF.